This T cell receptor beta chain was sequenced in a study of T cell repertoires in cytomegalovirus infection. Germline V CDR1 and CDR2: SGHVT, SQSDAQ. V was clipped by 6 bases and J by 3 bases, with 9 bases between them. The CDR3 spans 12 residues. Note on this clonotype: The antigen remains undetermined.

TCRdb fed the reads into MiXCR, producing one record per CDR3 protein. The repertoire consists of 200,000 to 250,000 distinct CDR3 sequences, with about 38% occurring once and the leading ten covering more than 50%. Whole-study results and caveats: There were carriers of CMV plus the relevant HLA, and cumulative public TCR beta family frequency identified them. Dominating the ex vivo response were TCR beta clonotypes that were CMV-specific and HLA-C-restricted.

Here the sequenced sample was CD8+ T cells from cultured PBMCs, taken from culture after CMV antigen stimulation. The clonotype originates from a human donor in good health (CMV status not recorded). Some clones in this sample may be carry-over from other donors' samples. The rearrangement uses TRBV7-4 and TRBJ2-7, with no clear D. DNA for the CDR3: TGTGCCAGCAGTTCAAACCTCTACGAGCAGTACTTC. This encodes CASSSNLYEQYF.